This T cell receptor beta chain derives from a study of post-analysis software for immune sequencing data. Study information: The cohort encompassed relapsing-remitting, secondary progressive and progressive-relapsing multiple sclerosis disease courses. Findings and limits, study-wide: There were five or six TRBV segments more frequent in patients than controls, and TRBV5-6, TRBV5-1 and TRBV20-1 were among them. In multiple sclerosis, normalized Chao1 diversity was significantly below that of controls.

Trimming at V came to 5 bases and at J to 3 bases, leaving 7 bases not matched to a gene. CDR1 SGHTA and CDR2 FQGNSA come from the germline V gene. The CDR3 has 14 residues. About this clonotype: Its antigen is unidentified.

Included in the TCR beta cDNA libraries were unique molecular identifiers. Approximately 0.5 million cDNA molecules were recovered from an input of 1 to 10 million T cells. TCRdb used MiXCR to reprocess the PCR reads, holding one entry per CDR3 protein. The repertoire holds under 650,000 distinct CDR3 sequences, with around 40% as singletons. This receptor was identified in a girl aged 5-17 years with multiple sclerosis. Sequenced input: blood. This rearrangement joins TRBV7-2 to TRBJ2-7; 7 bases fit TRBD2. The CDR3 coding sequence is TGTGCCAGCAGCCCTCTTCCGGGGGGCTACGAGCAGTACTTC. It specifies CASSPLPGGYEQYF.